The clone carrying this T cell receptor (beta chain) has at least ten counts. Its specificity is not known. Breast cancer patients provided tissue from their axillary draining lymph nodes. The data derive from a study of breast tumors, draining lymph nodes, adjacent tissues. TCRdb itself ran the multiplex PCR reads through MiXCR, one entry per CDR3 protein. This sample has some 230,000 distinct CDR3 sequences, with 34% found just once. Study-wide findings and caveats: Most tumor T cells seemingly derive from lymph node, then expand in tumor. Compared with lymph nodes, tumors were less diverse; compared with nontumor tissue, more. The lymph node origin of tumor T cells was framed as consistent with a hypothesis, not demonstrated. Compared with basal-like, luminal-like tumors shared significantly more repertoire with nontumor tissue.

Losses at the gene ends were 4 bases for V and 4 bases for J; bases not matched to a gene: 9. The V gene's germline CDR1 is SGDLS and CDR2 YYNGEE. The CDR3 is made up of 18 amino acids. Sequences were obtained from axillary lymph node tissue. The TCR sequence derives from a female donor with breast cancer. Some clones in this sample may be carry-over from other donors' samples. The chain has TRBV9 and TRBJ1-6; TRBD1 agrees at 12 bases. In nucleotides, the CDR3 is TGTGCCAGCAGCACGGGACAGGGGGCCACTTGGTATAATTCACCCCTCCACTTT. Protein product: CASSTGQGATWYNSPLHF.